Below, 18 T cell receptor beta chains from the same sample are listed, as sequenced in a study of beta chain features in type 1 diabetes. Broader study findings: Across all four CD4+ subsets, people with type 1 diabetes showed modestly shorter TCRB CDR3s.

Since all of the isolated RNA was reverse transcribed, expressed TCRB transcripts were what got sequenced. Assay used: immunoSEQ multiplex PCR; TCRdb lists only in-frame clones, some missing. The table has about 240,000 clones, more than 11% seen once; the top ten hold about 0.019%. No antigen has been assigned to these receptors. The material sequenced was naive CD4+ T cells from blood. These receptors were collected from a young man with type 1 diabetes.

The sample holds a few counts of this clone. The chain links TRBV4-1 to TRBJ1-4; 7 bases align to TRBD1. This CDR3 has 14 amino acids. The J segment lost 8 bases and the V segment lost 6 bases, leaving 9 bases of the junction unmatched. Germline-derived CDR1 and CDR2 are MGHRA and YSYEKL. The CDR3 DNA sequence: TGCGCCAGCAGACTAACAGGGGTCCGGGAAAAACTGTTTTTT. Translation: CASRLTGVREKLFF.

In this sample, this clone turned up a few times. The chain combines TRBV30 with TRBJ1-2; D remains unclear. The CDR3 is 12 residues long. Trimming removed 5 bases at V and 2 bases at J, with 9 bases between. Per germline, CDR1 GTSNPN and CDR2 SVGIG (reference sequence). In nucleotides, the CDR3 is TGTGCCTGGCTGACACCAAACTATGGCTACACCTTC. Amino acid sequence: CAWLTPNYGYTF. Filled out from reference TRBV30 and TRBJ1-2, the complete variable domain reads SQTIHQWPATLVQPVGSPLSLECTVEGTSNPNLYWYRQAAGRGLQLLFYSVGIGQISSEVPQNLSASRPQDRQFILSSKKLLLSDSGFYLCAWLTPNYGYTFGSGTRLTVV.

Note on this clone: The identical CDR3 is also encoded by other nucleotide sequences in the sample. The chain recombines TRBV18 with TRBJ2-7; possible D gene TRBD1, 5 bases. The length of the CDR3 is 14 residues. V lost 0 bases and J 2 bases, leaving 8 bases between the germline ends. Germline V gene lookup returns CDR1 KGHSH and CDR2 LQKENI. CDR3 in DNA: TGTGCCAGCTCACCACCGGGGCAGCCCTACGAGCAGTACTTC. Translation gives CASSPPGQPYEQYF.

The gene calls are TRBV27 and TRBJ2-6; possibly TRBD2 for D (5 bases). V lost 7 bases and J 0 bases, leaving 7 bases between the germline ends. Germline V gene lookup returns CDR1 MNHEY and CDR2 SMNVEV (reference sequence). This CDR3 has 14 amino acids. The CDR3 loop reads CASKRNSGANVLTF. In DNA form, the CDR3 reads TGTGCCAGCAAGCGGAACTCTGGGGCCAACGTCCTGACTTTC. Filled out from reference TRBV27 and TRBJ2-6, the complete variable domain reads EAQVTQNPRYLITVTGKKLTVTCSQNMNHEYMSWYRQDPGLGLRQIYYSMNVEVTDKGDVPEGYKVSRKEKRNFPLILESPSPNQTSLYFCASKRNSGANVLTFGAGSRLTVL.

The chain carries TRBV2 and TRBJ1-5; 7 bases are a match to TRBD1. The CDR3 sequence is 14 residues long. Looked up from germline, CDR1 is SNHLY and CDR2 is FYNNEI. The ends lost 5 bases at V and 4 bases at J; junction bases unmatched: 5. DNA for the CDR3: TGTGCCAGCAGTCAACAGGGGTCTAATCAGCCCCAGCATTTT. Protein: CASSQQGSNQPQHF. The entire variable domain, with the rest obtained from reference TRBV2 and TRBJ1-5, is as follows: EPEVTQTPSHQVTQMGQEVILRCVPISNHLYFYWYRQILGQKVEFLVSFYNNEISEKSEIFDDQFSVERPDGSNFTLKIRSTKLEDSAMYFCASSQQGSNQPQHFGDGTRLSIL.

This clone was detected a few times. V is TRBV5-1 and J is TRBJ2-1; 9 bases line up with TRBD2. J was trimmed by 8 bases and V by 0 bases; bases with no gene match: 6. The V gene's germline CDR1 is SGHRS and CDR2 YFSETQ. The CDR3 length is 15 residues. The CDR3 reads CASSLEAGGLDEQFF. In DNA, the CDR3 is TGCGCCAGCAGCTTGGAAGCGGGGGGTCTCGATGAGCAGTTCTTC.

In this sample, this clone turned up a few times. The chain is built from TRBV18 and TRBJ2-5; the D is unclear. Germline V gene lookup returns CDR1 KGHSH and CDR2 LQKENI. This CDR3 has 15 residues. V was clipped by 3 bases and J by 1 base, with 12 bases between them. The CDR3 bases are TGTGCCAGCTCACCGATTGCCGGGTCCCAAGAGACCCAGTACTTC. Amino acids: CASSPIAGSQETQYF.

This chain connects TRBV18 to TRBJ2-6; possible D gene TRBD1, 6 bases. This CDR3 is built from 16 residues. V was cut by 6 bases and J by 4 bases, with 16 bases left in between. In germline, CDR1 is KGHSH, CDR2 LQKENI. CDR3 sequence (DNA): TGTGCCAGCTCTCGGGCAGGGGTGGACGGGGCCAACGTCCTGACTTTC. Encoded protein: CASSRAGVDGANVLTF.

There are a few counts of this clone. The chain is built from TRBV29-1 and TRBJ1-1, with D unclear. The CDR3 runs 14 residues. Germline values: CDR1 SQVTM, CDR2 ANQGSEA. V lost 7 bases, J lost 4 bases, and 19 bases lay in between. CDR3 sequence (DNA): TGCAGCGGCTTGTGGACTCTTGAGTCCACTGAAGCTTTCTTT. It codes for CSGLWTLESTEAFF.

For the CDR3, the DNA is TGTGCCAGCAGGGCGACAGGGGGCGGCGAGCAGTACTTC. Translating it yields CASRATGGGEQYF. This rearrangement joins TRBV2 to TRBJ2-7; TRBD1 aligns across 10 bases. The CDR3 covers 13 residues. V lost 6 bases to trimming and J lost 6 bases; unmatched junction nucleotides: 5. Germline CDR1 SNHLY, CDR2 FYNNEI.

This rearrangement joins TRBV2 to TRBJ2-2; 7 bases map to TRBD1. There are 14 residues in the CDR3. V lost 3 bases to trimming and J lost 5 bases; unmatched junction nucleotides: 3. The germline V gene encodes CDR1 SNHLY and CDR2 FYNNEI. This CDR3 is CASSETGMTGELFF. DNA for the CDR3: TGTGCCAGCAGTGAGACAGGGATGACCGGGGAGCTGTTTTTT.

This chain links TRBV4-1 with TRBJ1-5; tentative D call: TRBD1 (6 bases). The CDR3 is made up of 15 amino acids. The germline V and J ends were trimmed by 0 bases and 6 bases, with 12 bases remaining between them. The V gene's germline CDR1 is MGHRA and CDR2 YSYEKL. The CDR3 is CASSQDGGPGQPQHF. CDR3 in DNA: TGCGCCAGCAGCCAAGATGGGGGCCCAGGTCAGCCCCAGCATTTT.

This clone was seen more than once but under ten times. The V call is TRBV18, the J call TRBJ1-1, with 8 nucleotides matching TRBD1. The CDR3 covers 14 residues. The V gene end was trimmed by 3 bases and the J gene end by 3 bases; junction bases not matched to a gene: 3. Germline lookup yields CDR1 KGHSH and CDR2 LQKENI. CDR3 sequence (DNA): TGTGCCAGCTCACCTGGACAGGGATACACTGAAGCTTTCTTT. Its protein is CASSPGQGYTEAFF.

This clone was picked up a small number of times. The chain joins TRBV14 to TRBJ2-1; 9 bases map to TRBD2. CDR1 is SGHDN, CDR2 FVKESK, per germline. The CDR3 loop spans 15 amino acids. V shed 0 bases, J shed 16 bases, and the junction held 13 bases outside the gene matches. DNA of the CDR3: TGTGCCAGCAGCCAAGACCTCGGACGGCGGGAGGGCGATTTCTTC. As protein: CASSQDLGRREGDFF.

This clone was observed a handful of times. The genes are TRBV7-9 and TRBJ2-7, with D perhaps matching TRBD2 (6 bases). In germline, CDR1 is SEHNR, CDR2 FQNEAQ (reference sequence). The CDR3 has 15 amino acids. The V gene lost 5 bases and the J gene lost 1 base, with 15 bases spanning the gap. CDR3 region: CASSRDFPPSYEQYF. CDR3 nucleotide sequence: TGTGCCAGCAGCCGGGACTTTCCGCCATCCTACGAGCAGTACTTC.

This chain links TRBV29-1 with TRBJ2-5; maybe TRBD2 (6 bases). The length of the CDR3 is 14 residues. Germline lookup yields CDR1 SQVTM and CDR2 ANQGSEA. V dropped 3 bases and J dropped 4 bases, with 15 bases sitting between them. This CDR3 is CSVDWAGLGETQYF. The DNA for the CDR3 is TGCAGCGTTGACTGGGCGGGATTGGGAGAGACCCAGTACTTC.

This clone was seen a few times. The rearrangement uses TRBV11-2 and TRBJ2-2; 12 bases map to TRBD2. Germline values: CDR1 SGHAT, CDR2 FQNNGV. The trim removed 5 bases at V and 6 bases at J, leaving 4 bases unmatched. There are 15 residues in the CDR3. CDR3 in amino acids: CASSVLAGGPGELFF. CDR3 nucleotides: TGTGCCAGCAGCGTCCTAGCGGGGGGGCCCGGGGAGCTGTTTTTT.

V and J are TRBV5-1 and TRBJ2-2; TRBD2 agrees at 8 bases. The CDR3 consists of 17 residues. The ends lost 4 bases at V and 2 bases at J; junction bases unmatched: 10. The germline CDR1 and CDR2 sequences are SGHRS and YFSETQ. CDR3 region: CASSLAPSGSNTGELFF. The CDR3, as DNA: TGCGCCAGCAGCCTAGCCCCCAGCGGGAGTAACACCGGGGAGCTGTTTTTT.